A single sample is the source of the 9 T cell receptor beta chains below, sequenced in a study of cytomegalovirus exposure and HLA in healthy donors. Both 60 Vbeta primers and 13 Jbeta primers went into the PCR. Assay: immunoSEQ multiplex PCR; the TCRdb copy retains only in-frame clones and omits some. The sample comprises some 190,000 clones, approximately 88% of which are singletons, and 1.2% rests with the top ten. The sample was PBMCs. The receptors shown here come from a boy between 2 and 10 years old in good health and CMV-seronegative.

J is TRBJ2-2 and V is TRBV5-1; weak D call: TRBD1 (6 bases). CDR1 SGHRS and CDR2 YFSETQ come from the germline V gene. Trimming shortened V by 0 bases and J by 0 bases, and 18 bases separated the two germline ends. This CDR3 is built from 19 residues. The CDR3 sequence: CASSLAARDTDSNTGELFF. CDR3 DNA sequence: TGCGCCAGCAGCTTGGCCGCCCGGGACACCGACTCGAACACCGGGGAGCTGTTTTTT.

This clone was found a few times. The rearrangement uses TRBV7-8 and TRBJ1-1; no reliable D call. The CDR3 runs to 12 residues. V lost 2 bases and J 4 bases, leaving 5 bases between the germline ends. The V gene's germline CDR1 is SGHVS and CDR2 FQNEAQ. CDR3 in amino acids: CASSLHFTEAFF. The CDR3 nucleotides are TGTGCCAGCAGCTTACATTTCACTGAAGCTTTCTTT.

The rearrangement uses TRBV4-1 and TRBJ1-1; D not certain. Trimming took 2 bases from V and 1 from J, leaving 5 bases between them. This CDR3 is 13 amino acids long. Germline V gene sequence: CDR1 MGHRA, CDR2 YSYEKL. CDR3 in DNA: TGCGCCAGCAGCCAACCGGGGAACACTGAAGCTTTCTTT. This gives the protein CASSQPGNTEAFF.

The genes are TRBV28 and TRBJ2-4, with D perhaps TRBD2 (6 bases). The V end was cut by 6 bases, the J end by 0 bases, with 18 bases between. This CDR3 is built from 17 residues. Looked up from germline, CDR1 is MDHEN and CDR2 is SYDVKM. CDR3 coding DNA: TGTGCCAGCAGAGTAGGAGGGCCCCCTGTAGCCAAAAACATTCAGTACTTC. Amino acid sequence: CASRVGGPPVAKNIQYF.

The CDR3 is CASSAGQGVGELFF. The CDR3 DNA is TGTGCCAGCAGCGCCGGACAGGGAGTCGGGGAGCTGTTTTTT. J is TRBJ2-2 and V is TRBV6-5; 8 bases match TRBD1. Trimming removed 6 bases from V and 7 bases from J; junction bases left unmatched: 7. There are 14 residues in the CDR3. Germline V gene sequence: CDR1 MNHEY, CDR2 SVGAGI.

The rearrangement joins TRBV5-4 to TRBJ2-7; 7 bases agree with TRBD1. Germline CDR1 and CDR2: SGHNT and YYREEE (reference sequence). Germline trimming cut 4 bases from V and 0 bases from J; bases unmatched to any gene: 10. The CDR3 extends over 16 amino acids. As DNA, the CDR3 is TGTGCCAGCAGCGATTACCGGACAGGCAGCTCCTACGAGCAGTACGTC. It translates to CASSDYRTGSSYEQYV.

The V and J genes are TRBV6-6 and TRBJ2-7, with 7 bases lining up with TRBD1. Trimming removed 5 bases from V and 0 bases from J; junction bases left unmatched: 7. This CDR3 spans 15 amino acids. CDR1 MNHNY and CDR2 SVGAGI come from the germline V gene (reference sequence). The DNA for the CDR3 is TGTGCCAGCAGTAGACAGGGCGTCCGCTCCTACGAGCAGTACGTC. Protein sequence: CASSRQGVRSYEQYV.

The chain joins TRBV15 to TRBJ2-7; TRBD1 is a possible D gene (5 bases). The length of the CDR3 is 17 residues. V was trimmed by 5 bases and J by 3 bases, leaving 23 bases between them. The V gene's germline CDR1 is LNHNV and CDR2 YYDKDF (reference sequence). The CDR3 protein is CATSASPLTDTHYEQYF. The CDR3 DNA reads TGTGCCACCAGCGCGAGCCCTCTGACAGACACCCACTACGAGCAGTACTTC.

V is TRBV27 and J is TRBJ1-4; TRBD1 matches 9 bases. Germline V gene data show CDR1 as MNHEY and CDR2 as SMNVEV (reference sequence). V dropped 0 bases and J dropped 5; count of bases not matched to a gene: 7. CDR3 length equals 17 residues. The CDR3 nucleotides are TGTGCCAGCAGTTTATCCCGGACAGGGGTTGTGAATGAAAAACTGTTTTTT. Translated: CASSLSRTGVVNEKLFF.